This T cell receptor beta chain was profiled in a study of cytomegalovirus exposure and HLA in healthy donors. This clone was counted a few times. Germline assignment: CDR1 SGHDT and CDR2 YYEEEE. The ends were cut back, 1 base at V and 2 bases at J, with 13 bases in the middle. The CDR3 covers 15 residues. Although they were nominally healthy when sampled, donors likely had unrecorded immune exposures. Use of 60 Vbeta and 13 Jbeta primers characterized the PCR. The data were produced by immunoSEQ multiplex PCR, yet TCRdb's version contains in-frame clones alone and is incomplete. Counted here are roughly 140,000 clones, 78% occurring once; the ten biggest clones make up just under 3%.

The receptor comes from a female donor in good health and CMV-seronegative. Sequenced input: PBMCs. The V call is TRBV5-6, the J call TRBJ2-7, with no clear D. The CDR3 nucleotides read TGTGCCAGCAGCTTGTACGGGTTCCGTCCCTACGAGCAGTACTTC. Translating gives CASSLYGFRPYEQYF.